The 6 T cell receptor beta chains in this list originate from one sample, sequenced in a study of blood T cell repertoires in COVID-19. Libraries were prepared by immunoSEQ multiplex PCR; TCRdb keeps only in-frame clonotypes and omits some of them. Among tens of thousands of clones listed, around 80% were seen once. The sample was peripheral blood. Every receptor here comes from a human donor in a cohort sampled during active COVID-19.

V usage is TRBV4-2 and J usage is TRBJ1-1; D call uncertain. Germline V gives CDR1 LGHNA, CDR2 YNFKEQ. The CDR3 has 15 residues. V shed 1 base and J shed 8 bases, with 17 bases lying between them. CDR3 coding DNA: TGTGCCAGCAGCCAAGGGCCAGTTCATATTACAGAAGCTTTCTTT. Translated, it gives CASSQGPVHITEAFF.

The V call is TRBV19, the J call TRBJ2-5, with 10 bases fitting TRBD2. This CDR3 is 16 amino acids long. The germline CDR1 and CDR2 sequences are LNHDA and SQIVND (reference sequence). V gave up 7 bases and J gave up 4 bases; unmatched junction bases: 12. Here the CDR3 reads CASKALAGDLGETQYF. DNA of the CDR3: TGTGCCAGTAAAGCCCTAGCGGGAGATCTGGGAGAGACCCAGTACTTC.

The DNA for the CDR3 is TGTGCCAGCAGCCCCCGGCTAGCGGTTTACTCTGGGGCCAACGTCCTGACTTTC. Encoded protein: CASSPRLAVYSGANVLTF. V is TRBV7-9 and J is TRBJ2-6, with TRBD2 matching over 7 bases. The J segment lost 0 bases and the V segment lost 5 bases, leaving 10 bases of the junction unmatched. Germline V gene lookup returns CDR1 SEHNR and CDR2 FQNEAQ (reference sequence). The CDR3 contains 18 residues.

This clone has only a few counts. The genes are TRBV6-2 or TRBV6-3 and TRBJ2-5, with TRBD1 as a possible D gene (5 bases). The CDR3 totals 14 residues. Germline V gene data show CDR1 as MNHEY and CDR2 as SVGEGT. With 0 bases removed from V and 4 bases from J, the gap between germline ends came to 9 bases. CDR3 bases: TGTGCCAGCAGTTACTCGACAGTTTCAGAGACCCAGTACTTC. Amino acids: CASSYSTVSETQYF.

The chain has TRBV7-6 and TRBJ2-3, with TRBD2 matching over 9 bases. The length of the CDR3 is 16 residues. Per germline, CDR1 SGHVS and CDR2 FNYEAQ. The junction had 5 bases not matched to a gene; V was cut back by 4 bases and J by 0 bases. For the CDR3, the DNA is TGTGCCAGCAGCTACACTAGCGGGTCTAGCACAGATACGCAGTATTTT. It is translated as CASSYTSGSSTDTQYF.

The chain uses TRBV19 and TRBJ1-5; D might be TRBD1 (5 bases). The CDR3 runs 14 residues. The V end lost 6 bases, the J end lost 2 bases, and 11 bases lay between the germline ends. Germline values: CDR1 LNHDA, CDR2 SQIVND (reference sequence). CDR3 nucleotides: TGTGCCAGTAGACAGGTCAGTGGCAATCAGCCCCAGCATTTT. It translates to CASRQVSGNQPQHF. Drawing the rest from reference TRBV19 and TRBJ1-5, the complete variable domain is DGGITQSPKYLFRKEGQNVTLSCEQNLNHDAMYWYRQDPGQGLRLIYYSQIVNDFQKGDIAEGYSVSREKKESFPLTVTSAQKNPTAFYLCASRQVSGNQPQHFGDGTRLSIL.